The entry below describes one T cell receptor (beta chain). TCRdb's table, derived via immunoSEQ multiplex PCR, lists solely in-frame clones and lacks some. Of about 430,000 clones listed, over 75% are singletons. The data belong to a study of Ad26.COV2.S vaccination and SARS-CoV-2 variants. Treatment described: around 19 received Ad26.COV2.S at low or high dose, single or two shots; several received placebo; per-sample allocation not given. The samples date from day 63 after the first vaccine or placebo injection. CDR3 size: 11 residues. V was shortened by 4 bases and J by 9 bases, with 11 bases between the two germline ends. Germline CDR1 and CDR2: SGHDT and YYEEEE.

Material: peripheral blood, obtained in a trial of Ad26.COV2.S vaccine versus placebo. The origin of this receptor is a person between 18 and 59 years old who received the Ad26.COV2.S COVID-19 vaccine or a placebo. The chain carries TRBV5-6 and TRBJ2-7; the D gene is possibly TRBD2 (5 bases). CDR3 coding DNA: TGTGCCAGCAGCAAACTAGAGGCGCAGTACTTC. This encodes CASSKLEAQYF.